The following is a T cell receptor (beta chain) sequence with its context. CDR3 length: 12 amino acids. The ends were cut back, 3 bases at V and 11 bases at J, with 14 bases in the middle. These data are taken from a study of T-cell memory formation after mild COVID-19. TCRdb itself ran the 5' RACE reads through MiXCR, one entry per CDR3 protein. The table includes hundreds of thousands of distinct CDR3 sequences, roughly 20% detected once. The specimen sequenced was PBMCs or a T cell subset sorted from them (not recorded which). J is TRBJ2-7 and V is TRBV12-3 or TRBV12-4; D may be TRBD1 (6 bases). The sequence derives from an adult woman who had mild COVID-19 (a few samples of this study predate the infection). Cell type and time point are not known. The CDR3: CASSFVGGKEYF. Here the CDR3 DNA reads TGTGCCAGCAGTTTTGTAGGGGGAAAGGAGTACTTC.